These 27 T cell receptor beta chains came from one sample sequenced in a study of blood T cell repertoires in COVID-19. TCRdb's copy holds only in-frame clones and misses some; the assay was immunoSEQ multiplex PCR. The repertoire includes 75,000 to 95,000 clones, 85% of them detected once, and 3.4% sits in the top ten. The sample comprised peripheral blood. The origin of the receptors is a man in his fifties or sixties with acute or convalescent COVID-19.

This chain joins TRBV18 and TRBJ1-1; 10 bases line up with TRBD1. Unmatched junction bases numbered 8, after V lost 5 bases and J lost 5 bases. CDR3 length equals 15 residues. In germline, CDR1 is KGHSH, CDR2 LQKENI. The CDR3 protein is CASSSGTGAWTEAFF. In nucleotides, the CDR3 is TGTGCCAGCTCATCCGGGACAGGGGCTTGGACTGAAGCTTTCTTT.

The chain uses TRBV28 and TRBJ1-1, with a possible D match to TRBD1 (5 bases). Germline V CDR1 and CDR2: MDHEN, SYDVKM. Trimming removed 5 bases at V and 4 bases at J, with 23 bases between. The CDR3 spans 17 residues. CDR3 loop: CASSVIEGVRGGTEAFF. The CDR3 bases are TGTGCCAGCAGTGTGATAGAAGGCGTTCGGGGGGGCACTGAAGCTTTCTTT.

The chain couples TRBV25-1 to TRBJ1-4, with 7 positions matching TRBD1. The CDR3 length is 13 residues. Looked up from germline, CDR1 is MGHDK and CDR2 is SYGVNS. Trimming took 6 bases from V and 4 from J; bases not matched to a gene: 2. CDR3 nucleotides: TGTGCCAGCAGAGGACAGGTTAATGAAAAACTGTTTTTT. Translation gives CASRGQVNEKLFF.

Concerning this clone: This sample includes further DNA sequences coding for the same CDR3. The V and J genes are TRBV7-2 and TRBJ2-5, with D tentatively TRBD1 (5 bases). V was shortened by 5 bases and J by 2 bases, with 9 bases between the two germline ends. The length of the CDR3 is 13 residues. Germline loops: CDR1 SGHTA, CDR2 FQGNSA. DNA of the CDR3: TGTGCCAGCAGCCGAGACAGACAAGAGACCCAGTACTTC. This translates into CASSRDRQETQYF.

CDR3 bases: TGTGCCAGCAGTGACAGGGATCGCGGGGAGCTGTTTTTT. Amino acids: CASSDRDRGELFF. The rearrangement links TRBV11-3 to TRBJ2-2, with 7 bases aligning to TRBD1. CDR1 and CDR2 from the germline V gene are SGHNT and YENEEA. This CDR3 region has 13 residues. Unmatched junction bases numbered 5, after V lost 6 bases and J lost 7 bases.

This chain joins TRBV6-4 and TRBJ1-3; 9 bases agree with TRBD1. Germline-derived CDR1 and CDR2 are MRHNA and SNTAGT. The CDR3 contains 19 residues. With V trimmed by 2 bases and J by 0 bases, 11 bases remained unmatched. The chain's CDR3 is CASSDEGDRDLGSGNTIYF. CDR3 bases: TGTGCCAGCAGTGACGAGGGGGACAGGGATTTGGGCTCTGGAAACACCATATATTTT.

The chain uses TRBV19 and TRBJ1-3; 10 bases match TRBD1. The CDR3 sequence is 17 residues long. V gave up 3 bases and J gave up 2 bases; unmatched junction bases: 7. CDR1 LNHDA and CDR2 SQIVND come from the germline V gene (reference sequence). The CDR3 DNA reads TGTGCCAGTAGTATCCGACCGGGACAGGGGACTGGAAACACCATATATTTT. The encoded protein is CASSIRPGQGTGNTIYF. Complete variable domain (other parts from reference TRBV19 and TRBJ1-3): DGGITQSPKYLFRKEGQNVTLSCEQNLNHDAMYWYRQDPGQGLRLIYYSQIVNDFQKGDIAEGYSVSREKKESFPLTVTSAQKNPTAFYLCASSIRPGQGTGNTIYFGEGSWLTVV.

J is TRBJ1-1 and V is TRBV30; D call uncertain. There are 14 residues in the CDR3. V lost 0 bases and J lost 1, with 9 bases in between. Germline V gene lookup returns CDR1 GTSNPN and CDR2 SVGIG (reference sequence). The DNA for the CDR3 is TGTGCCTGGAGTGTATTAACGGGGAACACTGAAGCTTTCTTT. Amino acids: CAWSVLTGNTEAFF.

CDR3 loop: CASSPDRGQTGELFF. CDR3 sequence (DNA): TGTGCCAGCAGCCCGGACAGGGGGCAAACCGGGGAGCTGTTTTTT. The V call is TRBV7-3, the J call TRBJ2-2; TRBD1 agrees at 11 bases. Losses at the gene ends were 5 bases for V and 5 bases for J; bases not matched to a gene: 4. Germline V gene lookup returns CDR1 SGHTA and CDR2 FQGTGA. The length of the CDR3 is 15 residues.

V is TRBV7-2 and J is TRBJ2-5; TRBD2 aligns across 7 bases. Looked up from germline, CDR1 is SGHTA and CDR2 is FQGNSA. V gave up 1 base and J gave up 1 base; unmatched junction bases: 6. The CDR3 contains 16 residues. As DNA, the CDR3 is TGTGCCAGCAGCTTAGGGGGGGGAGGGATCCAAGAGACCCAGTACTTC. Encoded protein: CASSLGGGGIQETQYF.

This chain uses TRBV12-3 or TRBV12-4 with TRBJ1-2; D remains unclear. V was shortened by 6 bases and J by 4 bases, with 9 bases between the two germline ends. The CDR3 covers 12 residues. CDR3 in amino acids: CASSQVVYGYTF. The CDR3 nucleotides read TGTGCCAGCAGCCAAGTAGTCTATGGCTACACCTTC.

This sequence joins TRBV28 and TRBJ1-2; tentative D call: TRBD1 (6 bases). The germline CDR1 and CDR2 sequences are MDHEN and SYDVKM. With 7 bases removed from V and 2 bases from J, the gap between germline ends came to 14 bases. The CDR3 runs 14 residues. The CDR3 DNA reads TGTGCCAGCACCCCGTCAGGGGCCAACTATGGCTACACCTTC. As protein: CASTPSGANYGYTF.

This clone was detected only a few times. The chain employs TRBV6-2 or TRBV6-3 and TRBJ2-2; D possibly corresponds to TRBD1 (5 bases). The germline V gene has CDR1 MNHEY and CDR2 SVGEGT. V was clipped by 5 bases and J by 0 bases, with 16 bases between them. CDR3 length equals 17 residues. CDR3 in amino acids: CASSLIVAGTNTGELFF. The CDR3 bases are TGTGCCAGCAGTCTTATCGTGGCAGGGACGAACACCGGGGAGCTGTTTTTT.

V gene TRBV20-1 combines with J gene TRBJ1-2, with 7 bases matching TRBD1. Per the germline V gene, CDR1 is DFQATT and CDR2 is SNEGSKA (reference sequence). The CDR3 is 11 residues long. The ends lost 6 bases at V and 8 bases at J; junction bases unmatched: 6. CDR3 in amino acids: CSARMTGGYTF. The CDR3 DNA follows: TGCAGTGCCCGAATGACAGGGGGCTACACCTTC.

The gene calls are TRBV2 and TRBJ1-2; no clear D. CDR3 length equals 12 residues. CDR1 is SNHLY, CDR2 FYNNEI, per germline. Between the trimmed V and J ends, which lost 5 bases and 6 bases, there was a span of 10 bases. CDR3 DNA: TGTGCCAGCAGTTTCAATCGGGATGGCTACACCTTC. Amino acid sequence: CASSFNRDGYTF.

J is TRBJ2-7 and V is TRBV27; a possible D gene is TRBD2 (5 bases). Trimming took off 4 bases at V and 6 bases at J, with 16 bases between the two ends. Germline V gene data show CDR1 as MNHEY and CDR2 as SMNVEV (reference sequence). The CDR3 is made up of 14 amino acids. DNA for the CDR3: TGTGCCAGCAGTTCGGACCTTCTACGGGGCGAGCAGTACTTC. The encoded protein is CASSSDLLRGEQYF.

The rearrangement links TRBV3-1 (or the pseudogene TRBV3-2) to TRBJ2-5; TRBD2 matches 7 bases. CDR1 and CDR2 (germline): LGHDT, YNNKEL (reference sequence). V lost 0 bases, J lost 5 bases, and 15 bases stayed unmatched. The CDR3 sequence is 18 residues long. CDR3 amino acids: CASSQDLPWGGTIETQYF. The CDR3 region has the DNA TGTGCCAGCAGCCAAGATCTACCGTGGGGGGGGACCATTGAGACCCAGTACTTC.

V and J are TRBV12-3 or TRBV12-4 and TRBJ2-7; D possibly corresponds to TRBD1 (6 bases). CDR3 length: 13 residues. Deletions cut 6 bases from V and 2 bases from J, with 11 bases between. This CDR3 reads CASSVDRTYEQYF. The CDR3 bases are TGTGCCAGCAGCGTGGACAGAACCTACGAGCAGTACTTC.

V usage is TRBV30 and J usage is TRBJ2-2; tentative D call: TRBD1 (5 bases). CDR1 and CDR2 (germline): GTSNPN, SVGIG (reference sequence). V was cut by 0 bases and J by 5 bases, with 13 bases left in between. There are 15 residues in the CDR3. The CDR3 is CAWSVGAGQTGELFF. The CDR3 DNA follows: TGTGCCTGGAGTGTAGGGGCAGGGCAGACCGGGGAGCTGTTTTTT.

V gene TRBV6-5 combines with J gene TRBJ1-2; TRBD1 might be the D (6 bases). Germline values: CDR1 MNHEY, CDR2 SVGAGI. This CDR3 has 14 residues. Trimming took off 6 bases at V and 4 bases at J, with 15 bases between the two ends. The CDR3 spells CASRGEGQFYGYTF. The DNA for the CDR3 is TGTGCCAGCAGAGGAGAAGGACAGTTCTATGGCTACACCTTC.

This rearrangement joins TRBV6-5 to TRBJ2-5; the D gene is possibly TRBD1 (5 bases). This CDR3 is built from 14 residues. Deletions cut 4 bases from V and 2 bases from J, with 11 bases between. Germline-derived CDR1 and CDR2 are MNHEY and SVGAGI. The CDR3 bases are TGTGCCAGCAGTTCCCAGGGTTCGCAAGAGACCCAGTACTTC. The encoded protein is CASSSQGSQETQYF.

This clone appeared a few times. This chain joins TRBV5-1 and TRBJ2-7; 7 positions agree with TRBD1. V lost 2 bases, J lost 5 bases, and 7 bases stayed unmatched. This CDR3 comprises 14 residues. Germline V gene lookup returns CDR1 SGHRS and CDR2 YFSETQ. Here the CDR3 DNA reads TGCGCCAGCAGCTTCAGTAGGACAGGCCACGAGCAGTACTTC. Its protein product is CASSFSRTGHEQYF.

This sequence joins TRBV10-3 and TRBJ2-3, with D maybe TRBD2 (6 bases). CDR1 is ENHRY, CDR2 SYGVKD, per germline. The V gene lost 4 bases and the J gene lost 0 bases, with 14 bases spanning the gap. This CDR3 is built from 16 residues. This chain's CDR3 is CAISAAGLSSTDTQYF. CDR3 in DNA: TGTGCCATCAGTGCTGCGGGACTCTCTAGCACAGATACGCAGTATTTT.

This chain links TRBV27 with TRBJ2-7, with D hard to call. Trimming removed 0 bases at V and 0 bases at J, with 6 bases between. The CDR3 spans 14 residues. Germline assignment: CDR1 MNHEY and CDR2 SMNVEV (reference sequence). CDR3 region: CASSLSRNSYEQYF. CDR3 DNA: TGTGCCAGCAGTTTATCGCGGAACTCCTACGAGCAGTACTTC.

This chain uses TRBV5-1 with TRBJ1-3; tentative D call: TRBD1 (6 bases). Germline CDR1 and CDR2: SGHRS and YFSETQ. The V and J ends lost 0 bases and 2 bases respectively, with 9 bases between them. This CDR3 has 15 residues. The CDR3 is CASSLAAGAGNTIYF. The CDR3 coding sequence is TGCGCCAGCAGCTTGGCAGCAGGGGCTGGAAACACCATATATTTT. The full variable domain, its missing parts supplied by reference TRBV5-1 and TRBJ1-3, is KAGVTQTPRYLIKTRGQQVTLSCSPISGHRSVSWYQQTPGQGLQFLFEYFSETQRNKGNFPGRFSGRQFSNSRSEMNVSTLELGDSALYLCASSLAAGAGNTIYFGEGSWLTVV.

The rearrangement links TRBV10-2 to TRBJ1-5, with D uncertain. There are 14 residues in the CDR3. With 3 bases removed from V and 4 bases from J, the gap between germline ends came to 10 bases. Germline loops: CDR1 WSHSY, CDR2 SAAADI. The CDR3 protein is CASSDTEYNQPQHF. The DNA of the CDR3 is TGCGCCAGCAGTGACACAGAATATAATCAGCCCCAGCATTTT.

The table lists this clone with a few counts. V usage is TRBV10-1 and J usage is TRBJ1-4; no reliable D call. The V end lost 2 bases, the J end lost 0 bases, and 7 bases lay between the germline ends. This CDR3 contains 15 residues. The V gene's germline CDR1 is WNHNN and CDR2 SYGVQD (reference sequence). CDR3 bases: TGCGCCAGCAGTGAGGACTCCGCAACTAATGAAAAACTGTTTTTT. Residues: CASSEDSATNEKLFF.